Here is one T cell receptor (beta chain) with its context. This record comes from a study of blood T cell repertoires in COVID-19. Looking at the study overall: Whether acute or convalescent, the COVID-19 samples came from the United States, Italy and Spain. The cDNA or gDNA used as material had been derived from T cells, B-cell-depleted T cells, or PBMCs.

CDR3 length equals 13 residues. Trimming took off 1 base at V and 12 bases at J, with 12 bases between the two ends. CDR1 is KGHSH and CDR2 is LQKENI in the germline V gene. Authors' methods: The assay estimated nucleated cells by amplifying reference gene primers. Sequencing used immunoSEQ multiplex PCR; TCRdb keeps in-frame clones, though not all of them. D and trimming come from the DNA, and the V and J calls and clone size come from that table. The data contain 200,000 or so clones, roughly 80% of them seen just once; the ten biggest clones take up 15% to 20%. V and J are TRBV18 and TRBJ1-4; D call uncertain. The receptor comes from a man aged 55 to 70 with active or convalescent COVID-19. Sequenced sample: peripheral blood. CDR3 sequence: CASSPQEHYELFF. CDR3 nucleotides: TGTGCCAGCTCACCACAAGAACATTACGAACTGTTTTTT.